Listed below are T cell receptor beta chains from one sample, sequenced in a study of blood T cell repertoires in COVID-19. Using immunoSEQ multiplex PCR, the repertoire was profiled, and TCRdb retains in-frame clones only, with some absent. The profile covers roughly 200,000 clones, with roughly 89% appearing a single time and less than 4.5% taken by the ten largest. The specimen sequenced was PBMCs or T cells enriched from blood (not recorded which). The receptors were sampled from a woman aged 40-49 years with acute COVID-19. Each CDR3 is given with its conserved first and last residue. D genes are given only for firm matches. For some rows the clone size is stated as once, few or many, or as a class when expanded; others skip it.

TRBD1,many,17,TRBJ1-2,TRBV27,CASSLLGQGVFRYGYTF,TGTGCCAGCAGTTTACTCGGACAGGGTGTATTTAGATATGGCTACACCTTC
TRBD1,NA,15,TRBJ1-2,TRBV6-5,CASSYSRGPIYGYTF,TGTGCCAGCAGTTACTCCAGGGGGCCCATCTATGGCTACACCTTC
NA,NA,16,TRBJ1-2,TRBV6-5,CASSYRIFDRNYGYTF,TGTGCCAGCAGTTACCGTATTTTCGACAGGAACTATGGCTACACCTTC
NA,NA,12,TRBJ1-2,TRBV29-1,CSVDLNRDGYTF,TGCAGCGTTGATCTAAACAGGGATGGCTACACCTTC
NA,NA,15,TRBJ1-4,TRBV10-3,CATAGRGGTNEKLFF,TGTGCCACCGCCGGTCGGGGTGGTACTAATGAAAAACTGTTTTTT
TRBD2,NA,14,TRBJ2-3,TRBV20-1,CSASWSGGPDTQYF,TGCAGTGCTAGTTGGAGCGGGGGGCCAGATACGCAGTATTTT
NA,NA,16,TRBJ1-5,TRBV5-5,CASSLVVGGPNQPQHF,TGTGCCAGCAGCTTGGTGGTCGGGGGTCCCAATCAGCCCCAGCATTTT
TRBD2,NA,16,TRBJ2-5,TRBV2,CASRGLAGPSRETQYF,TGTGCCAGCCGGGGACTAGCGGGGCCAAGTCGGGAGACCCAGTACTTC
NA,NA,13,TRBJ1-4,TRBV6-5,CASNLGFNEKLFF,TGTGCCAGCAATCTAGGATTTAATGAAAAACTGTTTTTT
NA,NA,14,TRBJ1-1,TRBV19,CASSMAGTNTEAFF,TGTGCCAGTAGTATGGCAGGGACAAACACTGAAGCTTTCTTT
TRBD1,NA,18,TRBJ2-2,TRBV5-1,CASSWTTGGLLNTGELFF,TGCGCCAGCAGCTGGACGACAGGGGGTTTGCTAAACACCGGGGAGCTGTTTTTT
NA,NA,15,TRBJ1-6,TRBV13,CASSYDIPYNSPLHF,TGTGCCAGCAGCTACGACATACCCTATAATTCACCCCTCCACTTT
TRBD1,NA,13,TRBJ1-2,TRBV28,CASRTTGNYGYTF,TGTGCCAGCAGGACGACAGGGAACTATGGCTACACCTTC
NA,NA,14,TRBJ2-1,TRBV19,CASSRTLLADEQFF,TGTGCCAGTAGTAGAACCCTACTAGCCGATGAGCAGTTCTTC
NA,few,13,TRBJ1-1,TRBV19,CATRTTAGTEAFF,TGTGCCACCAGGACGACCGCGGGCACTGAAGCTTTCTTT
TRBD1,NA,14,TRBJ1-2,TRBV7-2,CASSIQGYDYGYTF,TGTGCCAGCAGCATACAGGGGTACGACTATGGCTACACCTTC
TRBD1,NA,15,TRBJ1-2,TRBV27,CASSLSWTGNYGYTF,TGTGCCAGCAGTTTATCCTGGACAGGGAACTATGGCTACACCTTC
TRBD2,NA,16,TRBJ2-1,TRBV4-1,CASSPGLAGIYNEQFF,TGCGCCAGCAGCCCGGGACTAGCGGGGATCTACAATGAGCAGTTCTTC
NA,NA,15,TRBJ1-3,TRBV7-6,CASSLARDSGNTIYF,TGTGCCAGCAGCTTAGCGAGGGACTCTGGAAACACCATATATTTT
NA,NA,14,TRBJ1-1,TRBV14,CASSQESGVPEAFF,TGTGCCAGCAGCCAAGAGTCCGGGGTCCCTGAAGCTTTCTTT
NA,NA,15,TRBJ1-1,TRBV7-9,CASSLQGGPNTEAFF,TGTGCCAGCAGCTTACAGGGAGGACCGAACACTGAAGCTTTCTTT
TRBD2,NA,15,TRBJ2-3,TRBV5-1,CASSFTSGAGDTQYF,TGCGCCAGCAGCTTTACTAGCGGGGCGGGAGATACGCAGTATTTT
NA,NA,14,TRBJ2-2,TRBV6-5,CASSYATPTGELFF,TGTGCCAGCAGTTACGCGACACCTACCGGGGAGCTGTTTTTT
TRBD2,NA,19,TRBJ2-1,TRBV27,CASSETPRAGASSYNEQFF,TGTGCCAGCAGCGAAACCCCCAGAGCGGGGGCCAGCTCCTACAATGAGCAGTTCTTC
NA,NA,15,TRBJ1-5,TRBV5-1,CASSLAGESNQPQHF,TGCGCCAGCAGCTTGGCGGGGGAAAGCAATCAGCCCCAGCATTTT
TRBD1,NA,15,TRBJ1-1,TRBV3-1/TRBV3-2,CASSQEGTGVPEAFF,TGTGCCAGCAGCCAAGAAGGGACAGGGGTTCCTGAAGCTTTCTTT
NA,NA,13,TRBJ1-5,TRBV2,CASSGQRVQPQHF,TGTGCCAGCAGCGGACAGCGAGTTCAGCCCCAGCATTTT
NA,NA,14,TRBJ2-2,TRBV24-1,CATSDRSNTGELFF,TGTGCCACCAGCGACAGGTCGAACACCGGGGAGCTGTTTTTT
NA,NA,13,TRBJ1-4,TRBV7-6,CASSSTEVEKLFF,TGTGCCAGCAGCTCGACAGAGGTTGAAAAACTGTTTTTT
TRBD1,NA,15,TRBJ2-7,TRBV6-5,CASRRTGTLIDEQYF,TGTGCCAGCAGACGGACAGGGACTTTGATCGACGAGCAGTACTTC
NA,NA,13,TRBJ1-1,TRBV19,CASSIAIDTEAFF,TGTGCCAGTAGTATAGCCATAGACACTGAAGCTTTCTTT
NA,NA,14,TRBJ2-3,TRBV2,CASTHRQGTDTQYF,TGTGCCAGCACCCATCGTCAGGGGACAGATACGCAGTATTTT
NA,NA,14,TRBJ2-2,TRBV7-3,CASSLSTNTGELFF,TGTGCCAGCAGCTTATCCACGAACACCGGGGAGCTGTTTTTT
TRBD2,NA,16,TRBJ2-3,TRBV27,CASSLGLAGATDTQYF,TGTGCCAGCAGTTTAGGACTAGCGGGGGCCACAGATACGCAGTATTTT
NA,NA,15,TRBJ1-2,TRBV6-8,CASSYPHGVRYGYTF,TGTGCCAGCAGTTATCCCCACGGGGTGAGGTATGGCTACACCTTC
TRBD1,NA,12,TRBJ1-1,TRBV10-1,CASSTGGTEAFF,TGCGCCAGCAGCACAGGGGGCACTGAAGCTTTCTTT
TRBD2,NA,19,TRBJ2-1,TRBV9,CASSVGQVLPGLGSGEQFF,TGTGCCAGCAGCGTAGGGCAAGTATTGCCGGGACTAGGATCAGGTGAGCAGTTCTTC
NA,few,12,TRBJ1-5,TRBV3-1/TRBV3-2,CASPCANQPQHF,TGTGCCAGCCCTTGTGCGAATCAGCCCCAGCATTTT
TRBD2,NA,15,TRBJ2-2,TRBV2,CASSDGGVVPGELFF,TGTGCCAGCAGTGACGGGGGGGTGGTTCCCGGGGAGCTGTTTTTT
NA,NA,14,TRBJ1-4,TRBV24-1,CATSDGQVNEKLFF,TGTGCCACCAGTGATGGGCAGGTTAATGAAAAACTGTTTTTT
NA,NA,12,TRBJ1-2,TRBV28,CASSDNLYGYTF,TGTGCCAGCAGTGACAACCTTTATGGCTACACCTTC
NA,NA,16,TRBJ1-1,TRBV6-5,CASSYSVGPANTEAFF,TGTGCCAGCAGTTACAGCGTGGGTCCAGCGAACACTGAAGCTTTCTTT
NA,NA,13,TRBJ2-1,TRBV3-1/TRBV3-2,CASSHGGGYEQFF,TGTGCCAGCAGCCATGGAGGGGGCTATGAGCAGTTCTTC
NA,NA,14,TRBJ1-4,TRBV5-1,CASSADLLNEKLFF,TGCGCCAGCAGTGCGGACTTACTCAATGAAAAACTGTTTTTT
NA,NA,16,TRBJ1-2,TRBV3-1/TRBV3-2,CASSHSEALAYYGYTF,TGTGCCAGCAGCCACTCGGAGGCGCTGGCATACTATGGCTACACCTTC
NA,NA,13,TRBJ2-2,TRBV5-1,CASSSGQTGELFF,TGCGCCAGCAGCTCTGGGCAGACCGGGGAGCTGTTTTTT
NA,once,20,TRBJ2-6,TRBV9,CASSVAGWGINRSGANVLTF,TGTGCCAGCAGCGTAGCCGGGTGGGGCATTAACCGCTCTGGGGCCAACGTCCTGACTTTC
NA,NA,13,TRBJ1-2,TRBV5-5,CASSSGTNYGYTF,TGTGCCAGCAGCTCCGGGACTAACTATGGCTACACCTTC
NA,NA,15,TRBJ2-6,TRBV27,CASRRRGGGANVLTF,TGTGCCAGCAGACGGAGGGGCGGCGGGGCCAACGTCCTGACTTTC
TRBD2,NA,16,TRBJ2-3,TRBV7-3,CASSPSTSLWKDTQYF,TGCGCCAGCAGCCCTTCGACTAGCCTGTGGAAAGATACGCAGTATTTT
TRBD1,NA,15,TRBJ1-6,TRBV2,CASSYGQAYNSPLHF,TGTGCCAGCAGTTACGGACAGGCCTATAATTCACCCCTCCACTTT
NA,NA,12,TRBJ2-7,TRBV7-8,CASSPRSYEQYF,TGTGCCAGCAGCCCCCGCTCCTACGAGCAGTACTTC
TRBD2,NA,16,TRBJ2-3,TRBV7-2,CASSLNLAGGPDTQYF,TGTGCCAGCAGCTTAAATCTAGCGGGGGGGCCAGATACGCAGTATTTT
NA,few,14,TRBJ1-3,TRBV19,CASRMPGSGNTIYF,TGTGCCAGTAGGATGCCGGGCTCTGGAAACACCATATATTTT